Below are 21 T cell receptor beta chains sequenced from a single sample in a study of Tregs in tolerant kidney transplant recipients. The assay was immunoSEQ multiplex PCR, and TCRdb's table has in-frame clones only and misses some. The sample holds over 50,000 clones, about 86% seen once. The sequenced sample was CD4+ T cells from blood. Receptors originate from a human donor in good health.

The V call is TRBV7-3, the J call TRBJ2-3; 10 bases fit TRBD2. Germline V gene sequence: CDR1 SGHTA, CDR2 FQGTGA. V was pared by 5 bases and J by 4 bases, with 18 bases of the junction left unmatched. The CDR3 runs to 19 residues. The CDR3 loop is CASSLTGLAVSSWADTQYF. The CDR3 DNA follows: TGTGCCAGCAGCCTCACAGGACTAGCGGTCTCGAGTTGGGCAGATACGCAGTATTTT.

The V and J genes are TRBV5-1 and TRBJ2-5, with 8 bases identical to TRBD2. The ends lost 6 bases at V and 4 bases at J; junction bases unmatched: 20. The CDR3 contains 18 residues. The germline V gene has CDR1 SGHRS and CDR2 YFSETQ. In DNA form, the CDR3 reads TGCGCCAGCACGGGGGGGGGACGAGCGGGAGTGACCCCAGAGACCCAGTACTTC. Its protein product is CASTGGGRAGVTPETQYF.

This chain uses TRBV19 with TRBJ1-2, with TRBD1 matching over 7 bases. Trimming removed 7 bases from V and 8 bases from J; junction bases left unmatched: 13. The germline V gene encodes CDR1 LNHDA and CDR2 SQIVND (reference sequence). The CDR3 has 14 amino acids. CDR3 amino acids: CASTTTGQEGGYTF. CDR3 DNA sequence: TGTGCCAGTACCACTACAGGACAGGAGGGAGGCTACACCTTC. Full variable domain (remainder filled in from reference TRBV19 and TRBJ1-2): DGGITQSPKYLFRKEGQNVTLSCEQNLNHDAMYWYRQDPGQGLRLIYYSQIVNDFQKGDIAEGYSVSREKKESFPLTVTSAQKNPTAFYLCASTTTGQEGGYTFGSGTRLTVV.

This rearrangement joins TRBV19 to TRBJ2-2; the match to TRBD1 covers 8 bases. Germline trimming cut 6 bases from V and 2 bases from J; bases unmatched to any gene: 11. The CDR3 is made up of 17 amino acids. Germline V gene data show CDR1 as LNHDA and CDR2 as SQIVND (reference sequence). The CDR3: CASRFRGQAKNTGELFF. Written as DNA, the CDR3 is TGTGCCAGTAGGTTCAGGGGACAGGCGAAAAACACCGGGGAGCTGTTTTTT.

The chain carries TRBV15 and TRBJ1-1, with D possibly being TRBD1 (5 bases). This CDR3 spans 14 amino acids. In germline, CDR1 is LNHNV, CDR2 YYDKDF (reference sequence). Deletions cut 0 bases from V and 6 bases from J, with 11 bases between. CDR3 sequence (DNA): TGTGCCACCAGCAGAGATATCGGAGGGGCTGAAGCTTTCTTT. Translated, it gives CATSRDIGGAEAFF.

V usage is TRBV29-1 and J usage is TRBJ1-1; D gene unclear. The CDR3 has 13 residues. Germline-derived CDR1 and CDR2 are SQVTM and ANQGSEA. V was trimmed by 6 bases and J by 5 bases, leaving 16 bases between them. The DNA of the CDR3 is TGCAGCGTGGAGATAGGGATGGGGACTGAAGCTTTCTTT. This codes for CSVEIGMGTEAFF.

The chain is built from TRBV7-4 and TRBJ1-1; D uncertain. The germline V gene has CDR1 SGHVT and CDR2 SQSDAQ. Deletions cut 4 bases from V and 0 bases from J, with 18 bases between. This CDR3 region has 17 residues. DNA for the CDR3: TGTGCCAGCAGCTCCGAGTTAGCTTCAGACATGAACACTGAAGCTTTCTTT. This encodes CASSSELASDMNTEAFF.

CDR3 nucleotide sequence: TGTGCCAGCAGCTTATCTGGACAGGGGGCTGAGCAGTACTTC. It encodes CASSLSGQGAEQYF. The chain joins TRBV7-6 to TRBJ2-7; 11 nucleotides line up with TRBD1. Germline loops: CDR1 SGHVS, CDR2 FNYEAQ. The CDR3 is 14 amino acids. V shed 2 bases and J 7 bases; nucleotides not matched to a gene: 4.

The gene calls are TRBV7-2 and TRBJ2-5; TRBD1 might be the D (6 bases). CDR1 is SGHTA and CDR2 is FQGNSA in the germline V gene. V lost 1 base and J lost 1, with 13 bases in between. The CDR3 covers 16 residues. The CDR3 coding sequence is TGTGCCAGCAGCTTAGTTGATAGGGGGTCCCAAGAGACCCAGTACTTC. As protein: CASSLVDRGSQETQYF. Drawing the rest from reference TRBV7-2 and TRBJ2-5, the complete variable domain is GAGVSQSPSNKVTEKGKDVELRCDPISGHTALYWYRQSLGQGLEFLIYFQGNSAPDKSGLPSDRFSAERTGGSVSTLTIQRTQQEDSAVYLCASSLVDRGSQETQYFGPGTRLLVL.

The V gene is TRBV5-1, the J gene TRBJ2-2; no clear D. Trimming took 0 bases from V and 4 from J, leaving 13 bases between them. CDR3 size: 16 residues. Germline V gene data show CDR1 as SGHRS and CDR2 as YFSETQ. The CDR3 spells CASSLAIGRTTGELFF. CDR3 DNA sequence: TGCGCCAGCAGCTTGGCCATCGGGCGGACCACCGGGGAGCTGTTTTTT.

The CDR3 region has the DNA TGTGCCAGCAGCTTTGACAGAGATAATTCACCCCTCCACTTT. This codes for CASSFDRDNSPLHF. V and J are TRBV5-4 and TRBJ1-6, with D maybe TRBD1 (5 bases). With 2 bases removed from V and 5 bases from J, the gap between germline ends came to 8 bases. Germline loops: CDR1 SGHNT, CDR2 YYREEE (reference sequence). CDR3 size: 14 residues.

The chain carries TRBV7-2 and TRBJ1-1; the D is unclear. Germline CDR1 and CDR2: SGHTA and FQGNSA. The CDR3 sequence is 14 residues long. V was clipped by 0 bases and J by 5 bases, with 10 bases between them. CDR3 DNA sequence: TGTGCCAGCAGCTTAGCGCGCAGTTTTACTGAAGCTTTCTTT. The encoded protein is CASSLARSFTEAFF. Full variable domain (missing parts from reference TRBV7-2 and TRBJ1-1): GAGVSQSPSNKVTEKGKDVELRCDPISGHTALYWYRQSLGQGLEFLIYFQGNSAPDKSGLPSDRFSAERTGGSVSTLTIQRTQQEDSAVYLCASSLARSFTEAFFGQGTRLTVV.

CDR3 in amino acids: CSVEDFRSLDEQFF. DNA for the CDR3: TGCAGCGTTGAAGATTTTCGGAGTCTCGATGAGCAGTTCTTC. This chain uses TRBV29-1 with TRBJ2-1; D remains ambiguous. The ends were cut back, 0 bases at V and 8 bases at J, with 14 bases in the middle. The CDR3 sequence is 14 residues long. Germline CDR1 SQVTM, CDR2 ANQGSEA.

V gene TRBV6-1 combines with J gene TRBJ1-5; TRBD1 might be the D (5 bases). CDR3 size: 14 residues. Trimming left V 4 bases short and J 6 bases short, with 13 bases between. The germline CDR1 and CDR2 sequences are MNHNS and SASEGT. The CDR3 loop reads CASSAGRVSQPQHF. The CDR3 nucleotides read TGTGCCAGCAGTGCGGGCAGGGTGAGTCAGCCCCAGCATTTT.

The chain employs TRBV29-1 and TRBJ1-2; 8 bases are shared with TRBD1. The germline CDR1 and CDR2 sequences are SQVTM and ANQGSEA. Trimming at V came to 6 bases and at J to 5 bases, leaving 8 bases not matched to a gene. The CDR3 runs 13 residues. CDR3 DNA sequence: TGCAGCGTGAGGACAGGGTCAGGGTATGGCTACACCTTC. Translated: CSVRTGSGYGYTF.

V and J are TRBV18 and TRBJ1-2, with 11 bases identical to TRBD1. Germline V lookup: CDR1 KGHSH, CDR2 LQKENI. The CDR3 runs 15 residues. V lost 10 bases to trimming and J lost 6 bases; unmatched junction nucleotides: 13. The CDR3 loop is CATGNGTGGFNGYTF. CDR3 in DNA: TGTGCCACCGGCAACGGGACAGGGGGTTTTAATGGCTACACCTTC.

This clone was recorded only once. J is TRBJ1-1 and V is TRBV7-8; D uncertain. V was shortened by 4 bases and J by 1 base, with 13 bases between the two germline ends. The CDR3 has 15 residues. Per the germline V gene, CDR1 is SGHVS and CDR2 is FQNEAQ. CDR3 DNA sequence: TGTGCCAGCAGCTCCGGAGGCACAGCGAACACTGAAGCTTTCTTT. This codes for CASSSGGTANTEAFF.

This chain connects TRBV5-1 to TRBJ2-3; no clear D gene. This CDR3 has 12 amino acids. Trimming removed 2 bases at V and 3 bases at J, with 4 bases between. CDR1 and CDR2 (germline): SGHRS, YFSETQ. DNA of the CDR3: TGCGCCAGCAGCTTCCTTACAGATACGCAGTATTTT. It codes for CASSFLTDTQYF.

This clone was counted once. This specimen includes other DNA sequences encoding the same CDR3. This sequence joins TRBV7-2 and TRBJ1-1; no clear D. V was cut by 3 bases and J by 2 bases, with 7 bases left in between. Germline V gene data show CDR1 as SGHTA and CDR2 as FQGNSA. The CDR3 sequence is 13 residues long. The CDR3 spells CASSFSVNTEAFF. DNA of the CDR3: TGTGCCAGCAGCTTTTCGGTAAACACTGAAGCTTTCTTT.

This clone was counted a few times. The CDR3 DNA reads TGTGCCAGCAGTGCGGCTAGCGGGGGGGCCGACCAAGAGACCCAGTACTTC. As protein: CASSAASGGADQETQYF. This chain links TRBV6-4 with TRBJ2-5; 12 positions agree with TRBD2. The CDR3 contains 17 residues. CDR1 and CDR2 from the germline V gene are MRHNA and SNTAGT. With V trimmed by 4 bases and J by 0 bases, 6 bases remained unmatched.

This chain joins TRBV5-1 and TRBJ1-2, with 7 bases fitting TRBD1. Germline CDR1 reads SGHRS; CDR2 reads YFSETQ. The CDR3 totals 13 residues. V lost 3 bases, J lost 5 bases, and 4 bases stayed unmatched. The CDR3 nucleotides are TGCGCCAGCAGCTGGGGGACAGCATATGGCTACACCTTC. Residues: CASSWGTAYGYTF.